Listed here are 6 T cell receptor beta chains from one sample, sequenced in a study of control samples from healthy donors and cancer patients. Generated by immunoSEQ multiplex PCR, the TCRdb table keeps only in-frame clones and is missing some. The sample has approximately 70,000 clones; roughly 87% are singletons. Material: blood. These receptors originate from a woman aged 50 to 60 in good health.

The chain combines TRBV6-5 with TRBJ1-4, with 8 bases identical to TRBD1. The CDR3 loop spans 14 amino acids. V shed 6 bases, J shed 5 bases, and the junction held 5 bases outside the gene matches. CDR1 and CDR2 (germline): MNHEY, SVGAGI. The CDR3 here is CASSPDRENEKLFF. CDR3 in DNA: TGTGCCAGCAGCCCGGACAGGGAGAATGAAAAACTGTTTTTT.

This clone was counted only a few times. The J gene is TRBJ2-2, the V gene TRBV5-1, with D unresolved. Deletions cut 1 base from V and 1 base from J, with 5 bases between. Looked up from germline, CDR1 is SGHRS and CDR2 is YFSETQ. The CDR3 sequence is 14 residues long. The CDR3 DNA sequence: TGCGCCAGCAGCTTGCCGGGGAACACCGGGGAGCTGTTTTTT. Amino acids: CASSLPGNTGELFF.

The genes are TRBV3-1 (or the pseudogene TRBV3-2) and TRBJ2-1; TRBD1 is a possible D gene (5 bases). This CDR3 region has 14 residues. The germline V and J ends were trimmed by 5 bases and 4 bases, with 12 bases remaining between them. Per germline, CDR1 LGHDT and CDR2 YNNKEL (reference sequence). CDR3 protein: CASSERGRYNEQFF. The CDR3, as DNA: TGTGCCAGCAGCGAAAGGGGCCGTTACAATGAGCAGTTCTTC.

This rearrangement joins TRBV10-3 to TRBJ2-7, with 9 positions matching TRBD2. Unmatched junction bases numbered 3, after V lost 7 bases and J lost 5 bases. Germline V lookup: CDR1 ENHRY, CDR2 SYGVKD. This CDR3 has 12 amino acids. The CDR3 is CAITSGRNEQYF. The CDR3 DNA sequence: TGTGCCATCACCAGCGGGAGGAACGAGCAGTACTTC.

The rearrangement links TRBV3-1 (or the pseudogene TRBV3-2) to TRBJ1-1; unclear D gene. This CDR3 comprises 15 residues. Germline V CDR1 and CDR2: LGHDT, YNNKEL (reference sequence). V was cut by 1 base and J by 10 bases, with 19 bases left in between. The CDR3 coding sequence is TGTGCCAGCAGCCAAGCCTCCGGGCCGCTCAGTAGAGCTTTCTTT. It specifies CASSQASGPLSRAFF.

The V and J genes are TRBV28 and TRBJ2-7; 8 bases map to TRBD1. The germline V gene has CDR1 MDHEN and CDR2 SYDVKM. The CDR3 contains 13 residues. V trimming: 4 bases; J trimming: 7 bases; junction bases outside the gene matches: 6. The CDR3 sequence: CASSWVDRGEQYF. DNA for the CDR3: TGTGCCAGCAGTTGGGTAGACAGGGGAGAGCAGTACTTC.